The 5 T cell receptor beta chains below all came from one sample that was sequenced in a study of shared clonotypes between healthy human individuals. The protocol was immunoSEQ multiplex PCR, while the TCRdb copy is restricted to in-frame clones and leaves out a portion. The sample records millions of clones, over 90% being singletons. The sequenced sample was naive CD4+ T cells from PBMCs. As to subset: CD45RA+ positively selected. Every receptor here comes from a young man in good health. Some clones in this sample may be carry-over from other donors' samples.

The J gene is TRBJ2-7, the V gene TRBV10-2; D is ambiguous. The CDR3 is 14 amino acids. Trimming stripped 0 bases from V and 5 bases from J, with 11 bases between. Germline V gives CDR1 WSHSY, CDR2 SAAADI. This CDR3 is CASSESVGVDEQYF. The CDR3 DNA is TGCGCCAGCAGTGAGTCGGTCGGTGTGGACGAGCAGTACTTC.

This chain connects TRBV2 to TRBJ1-1, with 7 bases matching TRBD1. Germline V gives CDR1 SNHLY, CDR2 FYNNEI. The CDR3 covers 14 residues. V was clipped by 4 bases and J by 3 bases; unmatched bases: 5. As DNA, the CDR3 is TGTGCCAGCAGTGTCTCAGGGGGGGACACTGAAGCTTTCTTT. It encodes CASSVSGGDTEAFF. The full variable domain, rest sourced from reference TRBV2 and TRBJ1-1, is EPEVTQTPSHQVTQMGQEVILRCVPISNHLYFYWYRQILGQKVEFLVSFYNNEISEKSEIFDDQFSVERPDGSNFTLKIRSTKLEDSAMYFCASSVSGGDTEAFFGQGTRLTVV.

This sequence joins TRBV6-5 and TRBJ2-3; D assignment may be TRBD1 or TRBD2 (5 bases each). Between the trimmed V and J ends, which lost 0 bases and 6 bases, there was a span of 10 bases. Germline CDR1 is MNHEY and CDR2 is SVGAGI. The CDR3 is 14 amino acids. This CDR3 is CASSYSGRSDTQYF. The CDR3 region has the DNA TGTGCCAGCAGTTACTCGGGACGGTCGGATACGCAGTATTTT.

This clone was detected a few times. The rearrangement links TRBV28 to TRBJ1-2, with 7 bases fitting TRBD1. The CDR3 runs to 14 residues. Germline CDR1 and CDR2: MDHEN and SYDVKM. V gave up 8 bases and J gave up 0 bases; unmatched junction bases: 6. In nucleotides, the CDR3 is TGTGCCAGCCACCGGAGGGGGCCTAACTATGGCTACACCTTC. It encodes CASHRRGPNYGYTF.

The gene calls are TRBV2 and TRBJ2-1; 11 bases agree with TRBD2. Per germline, CDR1 SNHLY and CDR2 FYNNEI. Unmatched junction bases numbered 14, after V lost 4 bases and J lost 9 bases. The CDR3 has 17 residues. CDR3: CASSGPNSGRALGEQFF. CDR3 bases: TGTGCCAGCAGTGGACCGAATAGCGGGAGGGCCCTGGGTGAGCAGTTCTTC.